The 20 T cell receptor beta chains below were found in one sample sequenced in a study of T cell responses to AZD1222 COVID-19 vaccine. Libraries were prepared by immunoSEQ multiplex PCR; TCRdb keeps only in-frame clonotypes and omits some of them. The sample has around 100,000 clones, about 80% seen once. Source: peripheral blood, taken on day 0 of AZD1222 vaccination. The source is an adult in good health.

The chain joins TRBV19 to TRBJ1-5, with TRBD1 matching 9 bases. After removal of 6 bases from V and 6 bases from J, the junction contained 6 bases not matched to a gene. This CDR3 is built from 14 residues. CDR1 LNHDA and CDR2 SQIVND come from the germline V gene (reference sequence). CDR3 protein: CASSGTGMRQPQHF. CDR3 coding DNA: TGTGCCAGTAGCGGGACAGGGATGCGTCAGCCCCAGCATTTT.

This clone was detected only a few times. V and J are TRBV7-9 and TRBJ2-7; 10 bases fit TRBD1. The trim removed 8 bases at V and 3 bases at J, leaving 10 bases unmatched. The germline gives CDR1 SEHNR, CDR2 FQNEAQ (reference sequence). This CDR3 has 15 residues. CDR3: CASSPRGQGYYEQYF. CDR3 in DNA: TGTGCCAGCTCCCCGCGGGGACAGGGGTACTACGAGCAGTACTTC. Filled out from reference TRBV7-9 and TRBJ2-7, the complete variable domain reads DTGVSQNPRHKITKRGQNVTFRCDPISEHNRLYWYRQTLGQGPEFLTYFQNEAQLEKSRLLSDRFSAERPKGSFSTLEIQRTEQGDSAMYLCASSPRGQGYYEQYFGPGTRLTVT.

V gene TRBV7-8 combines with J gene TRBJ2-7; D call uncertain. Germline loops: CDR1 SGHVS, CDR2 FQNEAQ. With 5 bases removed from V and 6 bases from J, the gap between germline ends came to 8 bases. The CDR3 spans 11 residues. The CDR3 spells CASSLTREQYF. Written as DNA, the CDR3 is TGTGCCAGCAGCCTGACACGCGAGCAGTACTTC. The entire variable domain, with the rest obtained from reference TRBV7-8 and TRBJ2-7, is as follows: GAGVSQSPRYKVAKRGQDVALRCDPISGHVSLFWYQQALGQGPEFLTYFQNEAQLDKSGLPSDRFFAERPEGSVSTLKIQRTQQEDSAVYLCASSLTREQYFGPGTRLTVT.

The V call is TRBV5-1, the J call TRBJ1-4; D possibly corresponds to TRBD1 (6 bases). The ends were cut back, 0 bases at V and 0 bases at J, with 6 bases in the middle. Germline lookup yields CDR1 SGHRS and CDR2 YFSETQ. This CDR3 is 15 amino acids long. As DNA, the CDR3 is TGCGCCAGCAGCTTGGGACAGGCAACTAATGAAAAACTGTTTTTT. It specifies CASSLGQATNEKLFF.

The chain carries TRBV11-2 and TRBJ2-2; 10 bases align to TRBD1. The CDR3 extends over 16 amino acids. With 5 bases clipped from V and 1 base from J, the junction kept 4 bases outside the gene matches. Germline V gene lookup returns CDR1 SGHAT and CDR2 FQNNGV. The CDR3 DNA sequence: TGTGCCAGCAGCCCCCGGACAGGGGGGAACACCGGGGAGCTGTTTTTT. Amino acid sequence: CASSPRTGGNTGELFF.

The CDR3 sequence: CASSNSVSQYF. The CDR3 bases are TGTGCCAGCAGTAATTCAGTTAGTCAGTACTTC. The chain links TRBV28 to TRBJ2-7; D remains ambiguous. The CDR3 spans 11 residues. V lost 5 bases, J lost 10 bases, and 12 bases lay in between. Germline V gene lookup returns CDR1 MDHEN and CDR2 SYDVKM.

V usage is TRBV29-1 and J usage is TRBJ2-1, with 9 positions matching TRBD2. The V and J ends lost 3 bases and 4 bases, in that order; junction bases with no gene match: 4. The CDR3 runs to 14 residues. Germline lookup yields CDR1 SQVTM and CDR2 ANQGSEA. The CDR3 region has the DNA TGCAGCGTTGACAAGACTAGCGGTTACAATGAGCAGTTCTTC. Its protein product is CSVDKTSGYNEQFF.

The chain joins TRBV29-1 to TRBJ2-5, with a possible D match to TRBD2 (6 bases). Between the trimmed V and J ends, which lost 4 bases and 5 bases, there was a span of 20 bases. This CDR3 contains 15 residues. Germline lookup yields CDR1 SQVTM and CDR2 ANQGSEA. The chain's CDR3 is CSVVRGGALAETQYF. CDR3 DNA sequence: TGCAGCGTTGTCCGTGGCGGGGCCTTGGCGGAGACCCAGTACTTC.

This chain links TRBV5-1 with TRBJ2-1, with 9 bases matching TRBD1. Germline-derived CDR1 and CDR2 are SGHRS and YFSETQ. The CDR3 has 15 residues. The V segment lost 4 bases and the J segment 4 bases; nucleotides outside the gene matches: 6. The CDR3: CASSNGTGPYNEQFF. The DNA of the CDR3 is TGCGCCAGCAGCAACGGGACAGGGCCTTACAATGAGCAGTTCTTC.

CDR3 in amino acids: CSAQTGYNEKLFF. The CDR3, as DNA: TGCAGCGCACAGACAGGCTATAATGAAAAACTGTTTTTT. The rearrangement joins TRBV29-1 to TRBJ1-4; D possibly corresponds to TRBD1 (6 bases). There are 13 residues in the CDR3. Germline values: CDR1 SQVTM, CDR2 ANQGSEA. The V end lost 7 bases, the J end lost 4 bases, and 13 bases lay between the germline ends.

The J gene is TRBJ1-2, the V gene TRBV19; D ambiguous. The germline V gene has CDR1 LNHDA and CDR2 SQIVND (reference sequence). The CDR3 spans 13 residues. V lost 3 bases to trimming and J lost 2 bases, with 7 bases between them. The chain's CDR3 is CASSMVENYGYTF. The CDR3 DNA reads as TGTGCCAGTAGTATGGTTGAAAACTATGGCTACACCTTC.

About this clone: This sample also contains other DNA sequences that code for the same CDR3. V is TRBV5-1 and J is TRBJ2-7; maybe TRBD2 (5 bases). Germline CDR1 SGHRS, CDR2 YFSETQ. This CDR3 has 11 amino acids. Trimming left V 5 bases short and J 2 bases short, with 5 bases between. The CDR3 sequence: CASRRAYEQYF. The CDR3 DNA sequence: TGCGCCAGCAGGCGGGCCTACGAGCAGTACTTC.

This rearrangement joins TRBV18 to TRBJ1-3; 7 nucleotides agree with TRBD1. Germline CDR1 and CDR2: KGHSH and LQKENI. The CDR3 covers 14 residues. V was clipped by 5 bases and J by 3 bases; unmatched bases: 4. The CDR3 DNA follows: TGTGCCAGCTCATCCACAGGGGTTGGAAACACCATATATTTT. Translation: CASSSTGVGNTIYF.

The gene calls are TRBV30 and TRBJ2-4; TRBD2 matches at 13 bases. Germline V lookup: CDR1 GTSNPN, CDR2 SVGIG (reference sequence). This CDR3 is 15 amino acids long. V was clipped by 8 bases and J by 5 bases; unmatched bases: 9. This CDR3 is CAGTIGTSGENIQYF. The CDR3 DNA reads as TGTGCCGGAACGATCGGGACTAGCGGGGAAAACATTCAGTACTTC.

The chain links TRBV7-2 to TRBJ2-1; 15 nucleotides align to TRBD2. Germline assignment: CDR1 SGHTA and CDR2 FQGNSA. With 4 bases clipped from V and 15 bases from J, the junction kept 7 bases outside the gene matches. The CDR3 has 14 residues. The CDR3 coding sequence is TGTGCCAGCAGCTCCGGACTAGCGGGAGGGCCTTTGTTCTTC. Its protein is CASSSGLAGGPLFF.

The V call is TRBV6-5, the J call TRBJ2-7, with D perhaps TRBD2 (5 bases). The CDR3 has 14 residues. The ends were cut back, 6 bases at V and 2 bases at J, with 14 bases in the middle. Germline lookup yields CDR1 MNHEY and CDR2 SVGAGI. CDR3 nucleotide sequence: TGTGCCAGCAGGTCTAGGGAGCTTCCCTACGAGCAGTACTTC. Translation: CASRSRELPYEQYF.

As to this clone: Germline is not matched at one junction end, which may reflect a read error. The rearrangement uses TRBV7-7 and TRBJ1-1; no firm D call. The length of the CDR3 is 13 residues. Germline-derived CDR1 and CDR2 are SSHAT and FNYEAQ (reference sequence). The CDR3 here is CASSLTVNTEAFF. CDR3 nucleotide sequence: TGTGCTAGCAGCTTAACAGTTAACACTGAAGCTTTCTTT.

The DNA for the CDR3 is TGTGCCAGCTCGGACAGGGGTCGGCCCTACGAGCAGTACTTC. Its protein is CASSDRGRPYEQYF. V gene TRBV18 combines with J gene TRBJ2-7; the match to TRBD1 covers 9 bases. From germline, CDR1 is KGHSH and CDR2 LQKENI. CDR3 length: 14 residues. J lost 2 bases, V lost 6 bases, and 5 bases had no gene match.

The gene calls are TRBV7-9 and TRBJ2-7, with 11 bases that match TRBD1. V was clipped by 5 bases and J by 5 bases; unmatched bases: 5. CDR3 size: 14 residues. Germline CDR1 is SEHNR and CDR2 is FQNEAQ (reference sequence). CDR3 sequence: CASSPWTGGNEQYF. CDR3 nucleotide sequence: TGTGCCAGCAGCCCTTGGACAGGGGGCAACGAGCAGTACTTC.

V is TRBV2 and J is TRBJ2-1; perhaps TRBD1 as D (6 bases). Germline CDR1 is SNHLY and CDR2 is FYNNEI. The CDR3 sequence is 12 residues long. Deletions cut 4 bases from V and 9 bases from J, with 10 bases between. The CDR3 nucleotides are TGTGCCAGCAGTGTTCAGGGGACTGAGCAGTTCTTC. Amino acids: CASSVQGTEQFF.